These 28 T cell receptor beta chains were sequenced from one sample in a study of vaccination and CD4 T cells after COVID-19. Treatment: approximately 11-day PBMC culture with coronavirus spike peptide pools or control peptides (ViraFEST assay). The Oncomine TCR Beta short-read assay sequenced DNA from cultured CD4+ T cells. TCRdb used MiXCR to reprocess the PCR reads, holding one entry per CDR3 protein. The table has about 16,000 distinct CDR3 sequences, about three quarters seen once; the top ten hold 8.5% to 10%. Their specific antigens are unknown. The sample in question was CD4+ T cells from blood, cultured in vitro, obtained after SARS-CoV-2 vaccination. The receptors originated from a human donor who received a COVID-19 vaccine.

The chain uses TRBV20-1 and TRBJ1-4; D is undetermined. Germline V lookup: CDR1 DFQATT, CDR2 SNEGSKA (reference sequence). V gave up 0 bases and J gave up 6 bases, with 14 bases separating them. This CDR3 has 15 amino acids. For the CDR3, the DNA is TGCAGTGCTAGAGATACGGGATTGGGATATGAAAAACTGTTTTTT. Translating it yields CSARDTGLGYEKLFF.

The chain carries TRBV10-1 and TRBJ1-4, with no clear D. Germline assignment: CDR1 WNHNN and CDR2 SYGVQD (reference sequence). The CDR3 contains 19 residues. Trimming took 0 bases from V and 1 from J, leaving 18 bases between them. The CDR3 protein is CASSESTGNPTGTNEKLFF. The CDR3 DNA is TGCGCCAGCAGTGAGTCGACGGGGAACCCCACGGGAACTAATGAAAAACTGTTTTTT.

In DNA, the CDR3 is TGTGCCAGCAGTGGGGACCTGAGGGGAGCTTTCTTT. Translating gives CASSGDLRGAFF. The chain uses TRBV2 and TRBJ1-1; D possibly corresponds to TRBD1 (5 bases). Germline V gene sequence: CDR1 SNHLY, CDR2 FYNNEI. There are 12 residues in the CDR3. V dropped 4 bases and J dropped 10 bases, with 13 bases sitting between them.

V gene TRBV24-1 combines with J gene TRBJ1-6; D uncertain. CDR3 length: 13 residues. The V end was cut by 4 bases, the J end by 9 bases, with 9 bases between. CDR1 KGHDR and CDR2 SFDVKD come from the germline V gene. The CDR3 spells CATSDRAGSPLHF. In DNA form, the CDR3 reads TGTGCCACCAGTGACCGCGCCGGTTCACCCCTCCACTTT.

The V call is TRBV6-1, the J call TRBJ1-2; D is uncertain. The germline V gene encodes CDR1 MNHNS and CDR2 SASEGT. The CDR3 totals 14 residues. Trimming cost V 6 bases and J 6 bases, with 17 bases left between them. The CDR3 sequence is CASSQSPTYHGYTF. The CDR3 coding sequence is TGTGCCAGCAGCCAGTCCCCTACATACCATGGCTACACCTTC.

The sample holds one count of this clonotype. This CDR3 is CATGGENTGELFF. CDR3 nucleotides: TGTGCCACCGGGGGGGAAAACACCGGGGAGCTGTTTTTT. This rearrangement joins TRBV7-9 to TRBJ2-2; 8 bases are shared with TRBD2. The ends lost 10 bases at V and 2 bases at J; junction bases unmatched: 3. The CDR3 totals 13 residues. Germline V CDR1 and CDR2: SEHNR, FQNEAQ (reference sequence).

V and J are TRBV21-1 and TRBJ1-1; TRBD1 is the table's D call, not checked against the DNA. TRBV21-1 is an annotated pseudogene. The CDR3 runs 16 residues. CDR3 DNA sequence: TGTGCCAGCAGCGGTCGGACAGGGTGGTTCGGCACTGAAGCTTTCTTT. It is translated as CASSGRTGWFGTEAFF.

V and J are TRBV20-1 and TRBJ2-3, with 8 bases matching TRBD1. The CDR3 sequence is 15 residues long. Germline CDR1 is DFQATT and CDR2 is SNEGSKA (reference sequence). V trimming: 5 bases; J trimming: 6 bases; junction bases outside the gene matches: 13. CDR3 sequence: CSAYSDRAGEDTQYF. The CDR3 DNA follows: TGCAGTGCTTACTCGGACAGGGCCGGTGAGGATACGCAGTATTTT.

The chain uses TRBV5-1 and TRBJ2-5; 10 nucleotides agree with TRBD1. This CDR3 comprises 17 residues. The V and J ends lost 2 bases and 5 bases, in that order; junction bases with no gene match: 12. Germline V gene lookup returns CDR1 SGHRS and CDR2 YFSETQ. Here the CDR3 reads CASSLGPRTGGGETQYF. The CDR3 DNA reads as TGCGCCAGCAGCTTAGGCCCCCGGACAGGGGGGGGGGAGACCCAGTACTTC.

Written as DNA, the CDR3 is TGCAGTGCTAGAGATCTAAGTGGGAGCCAAGAGACCCAGTACTTC. Encoded protein: CSARDLSGSQETQYF. J is TRBJ2-5 and V is TRBV20-1; tentatively, D is TRBD2 (5 bases). Looked up from germline, CDR1 is DFQATT and CDR2 is SNEGSKA (reference sequence). The CDR3 runs to 15 residues. Trimming stripped 0 bases from V and 1 base from J, with 12 bases between.

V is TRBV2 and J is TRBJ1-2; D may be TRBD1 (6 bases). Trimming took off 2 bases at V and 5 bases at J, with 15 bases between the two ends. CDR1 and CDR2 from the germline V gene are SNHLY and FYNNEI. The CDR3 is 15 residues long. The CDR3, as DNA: TGTGCCAGCAGTGAATCGCCGGGGGCACAATATGGCTACACCTTC. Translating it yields CASSESPGAQYGYTF.

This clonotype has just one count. Here the CDR3 reads CASISSDYGYTF. Here the CDR3 DNA reads TGTGCCAGTATATCCTCGGACTATGGCTACACCTTC. This chain uses TRBV6-1 with TRBJ1-2; D is uncertain. CDR3 length: 12 amino acids. Trimming cost V 9 bases and J 3 bases, with 11 bases left between them. CDR1 is MNHNS, CDR2 SASEGT, per germline.

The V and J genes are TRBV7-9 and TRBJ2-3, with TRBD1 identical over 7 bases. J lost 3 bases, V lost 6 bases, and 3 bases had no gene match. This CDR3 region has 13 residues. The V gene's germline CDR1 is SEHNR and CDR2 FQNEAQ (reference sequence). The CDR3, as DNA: TGTGCCAGCAGTTCACAGGGGACAGATACGCAGTATTTT. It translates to CASSSQGTDTQYF.

The CDR3: CATSDMGIDYGYTF. In nucleotides, the CDR3 is TGTGCCACCAGTGATATGGGGATTGACTATGGCTACACCTTC. The J gene is TRBJ1-2, the V gene TRBV24-1; D unresolved. The germline V gene encodes CDR1 KGHDR and CDR2 SFDVKD. V dropped 3 bases and J dropped 3 bases, with 10 bases sitting between them. CDR3 length: 14 residues.

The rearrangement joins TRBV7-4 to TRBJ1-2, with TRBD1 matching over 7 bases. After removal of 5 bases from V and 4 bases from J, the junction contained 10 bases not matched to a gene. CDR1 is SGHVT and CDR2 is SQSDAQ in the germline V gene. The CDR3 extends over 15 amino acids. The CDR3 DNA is TGTGCCAGCAGCGGAAATGCAGGGGGAAGCTATGGCTACACCTTC. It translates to CASSGNAGGSYGYTF.

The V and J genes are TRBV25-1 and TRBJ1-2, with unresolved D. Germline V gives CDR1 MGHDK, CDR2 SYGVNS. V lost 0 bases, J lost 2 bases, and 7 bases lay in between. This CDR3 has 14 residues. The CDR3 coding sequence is TGTGCCAGCAGTGAATACGGACGGAACTATGGCTACACCTTC. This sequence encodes CASSEYGRNYGYTF.

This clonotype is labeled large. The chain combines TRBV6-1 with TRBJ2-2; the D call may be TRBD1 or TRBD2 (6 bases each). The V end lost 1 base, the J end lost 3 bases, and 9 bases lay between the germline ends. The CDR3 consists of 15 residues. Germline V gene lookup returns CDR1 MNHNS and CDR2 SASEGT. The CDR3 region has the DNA TGTGCCAGCAGTGAAGGGGGGGCGGACACCGGGGAGCTGTTTTTT. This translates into CASSEGGADTGELFF.

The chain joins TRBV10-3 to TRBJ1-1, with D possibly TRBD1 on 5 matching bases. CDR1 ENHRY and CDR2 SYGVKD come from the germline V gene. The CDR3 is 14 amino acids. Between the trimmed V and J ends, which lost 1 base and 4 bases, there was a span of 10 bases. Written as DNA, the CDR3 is TGTGCCATCAGTGAGTATCAGGGAACCACTGAAGCTTTCTTT. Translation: CAISEYQGTTEAFF.

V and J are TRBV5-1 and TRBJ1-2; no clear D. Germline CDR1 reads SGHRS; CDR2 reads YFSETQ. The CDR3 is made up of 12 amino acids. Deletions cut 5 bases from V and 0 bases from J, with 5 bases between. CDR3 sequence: CASRLTNYGYTF. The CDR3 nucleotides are TGCGCCAGCAGACTAACTAACTATGGCTACACCTTC. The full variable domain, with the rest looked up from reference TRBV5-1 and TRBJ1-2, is KAGVTQTPRYLIKTRGQQVTLSCSPISGHRSVSWYQQTPGQGLQFLFEYFSETQRNKGNFPGRFSGRQFSNSRSEMNVSTLELGDSALYLCASRLTNYGYTFGSGTRLTVV.

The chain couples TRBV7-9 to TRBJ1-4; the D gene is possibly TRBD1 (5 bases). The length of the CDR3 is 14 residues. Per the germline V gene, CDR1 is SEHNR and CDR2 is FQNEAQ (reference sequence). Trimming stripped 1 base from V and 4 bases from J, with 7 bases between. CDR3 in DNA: TGTGCCAGCAGCTTAGGACAGAATAATGAAAAACTGTTTTTT. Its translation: CASSLGQNNEKLFF.

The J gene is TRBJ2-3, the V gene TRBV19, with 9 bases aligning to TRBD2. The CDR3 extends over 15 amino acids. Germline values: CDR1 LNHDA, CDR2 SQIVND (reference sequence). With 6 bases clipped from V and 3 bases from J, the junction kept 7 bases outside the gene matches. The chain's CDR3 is CASRGGGALTDTQYF. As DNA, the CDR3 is TGTGCCAGTAGGGGCGGGGGGGCCTTGACAGATACGCAGTATTTT.

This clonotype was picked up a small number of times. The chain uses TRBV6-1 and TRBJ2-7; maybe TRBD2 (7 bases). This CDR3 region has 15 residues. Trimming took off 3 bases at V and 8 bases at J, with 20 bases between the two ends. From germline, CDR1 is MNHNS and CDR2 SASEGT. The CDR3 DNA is TGTGCCAGCAGTGACGGTGTGCGGGGGCCTTTAAAGCAGTACTTC. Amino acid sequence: CASSDGVRGPLKQYF.

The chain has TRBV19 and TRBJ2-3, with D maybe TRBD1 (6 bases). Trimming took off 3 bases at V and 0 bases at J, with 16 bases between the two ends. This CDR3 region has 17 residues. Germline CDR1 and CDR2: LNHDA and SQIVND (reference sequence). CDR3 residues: CASSILAEGHSTDTQYF. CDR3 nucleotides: TGTGCCAGTAGTATCCTGGCTGAGGGACATAGCACAGATACGCAGTATTTT.

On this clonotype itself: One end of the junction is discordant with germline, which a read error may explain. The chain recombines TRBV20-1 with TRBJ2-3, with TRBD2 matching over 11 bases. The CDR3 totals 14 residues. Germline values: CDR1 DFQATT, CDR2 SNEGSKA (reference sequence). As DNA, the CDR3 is TGCAGTGTTAGACCGCCTAGCGGGGGGGATACGCAGTATTTT. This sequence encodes CSVRPPSGGDTQYF.

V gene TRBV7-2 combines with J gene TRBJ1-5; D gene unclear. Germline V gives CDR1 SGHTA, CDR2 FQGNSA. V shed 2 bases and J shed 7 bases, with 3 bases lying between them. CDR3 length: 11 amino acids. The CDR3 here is CASSLFQPQHF. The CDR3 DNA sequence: TGTGCCAGCAGCTTATTCCAGCCCCAGCATTTT.

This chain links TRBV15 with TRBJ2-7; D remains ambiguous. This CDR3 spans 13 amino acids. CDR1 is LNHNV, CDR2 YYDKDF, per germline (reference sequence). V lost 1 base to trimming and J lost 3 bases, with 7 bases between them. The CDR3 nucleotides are TGTGCCACCAGCAGAGGATCGAACTACGAGCAGTACTTC. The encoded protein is CATSRGSNYEQYF.

The CDR3 spells CATSDPTEGNQPQHF. CDR3 coding DNA: TGTGCCACCAGTGACCCGACTGAGGGCAATCAGCCCCAGCATTTT. The chain links TRBV24-1 to TRBJ1-5; D remains unclear. With 4 bases removed from V and 2 bases from J, the gap between germline ends came to 11 bases. The CDR3 is made up of 15 amino acids. Germline values: CDR1 KGHDR, CDR2 SFDVKD.

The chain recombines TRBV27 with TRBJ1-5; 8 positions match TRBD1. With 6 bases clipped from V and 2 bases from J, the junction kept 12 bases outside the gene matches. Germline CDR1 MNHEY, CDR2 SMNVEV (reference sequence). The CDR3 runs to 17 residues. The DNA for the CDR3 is TGTGCCAGCAGAAGGACAGGGCCCCCTTGGGGCAATCAGCCCCAGCATTTT. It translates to CASRRTGPPWGNQPQHF.